This section outlines one T cell receptor beta chain sequence together with its context. Antigen: not known. Molecular-barcoded quantitative 5'-RACE produced these TCR beta libraries. TCRdb re-analysed the 5' RACE reads in MiXCR, keeping a single row per CDR3 protein. The data show approximately 340,000 distinct CDR3 sequences, roughly 14% seen once. These data come from a study of CD8 T cells in ankylosing spondylitis. The CDR3 sequence is 17 residues long. V shed 8 bases and J shed 6 bases, with 29 bases lying between them. Germline V gives CDR1 DFQATT, CDR2 SNEGSKA (reference sequence). Study-wide results and caveats: The clones that were linked to disease were reported to be significantly enriched in matched synovial fluid samples from ankylosing spondylitis patients. For ankylosing spondylitis blood, a TCR beta motif of about eight highly homologous variants appeared characteristic.

The sequencing sample was made of blood, either unsorted or a sorted T cell fraction (not recorded which). The J gene is TRBJ2-1, the V gene TRBV20-1, with D possibly TRBD1 on 5 matching bases. This TCR derives from a male donor with ankylosing spondylitis or in good health (not recorded which). This CDR3 reads CSTSKGLSGAFGNEQFF. CDR3 DNA sequence: TGCAGTACCTCCAAGGGGTTAAGTGGCGCCTTCGGCAATGAGCAGTTCTTC.